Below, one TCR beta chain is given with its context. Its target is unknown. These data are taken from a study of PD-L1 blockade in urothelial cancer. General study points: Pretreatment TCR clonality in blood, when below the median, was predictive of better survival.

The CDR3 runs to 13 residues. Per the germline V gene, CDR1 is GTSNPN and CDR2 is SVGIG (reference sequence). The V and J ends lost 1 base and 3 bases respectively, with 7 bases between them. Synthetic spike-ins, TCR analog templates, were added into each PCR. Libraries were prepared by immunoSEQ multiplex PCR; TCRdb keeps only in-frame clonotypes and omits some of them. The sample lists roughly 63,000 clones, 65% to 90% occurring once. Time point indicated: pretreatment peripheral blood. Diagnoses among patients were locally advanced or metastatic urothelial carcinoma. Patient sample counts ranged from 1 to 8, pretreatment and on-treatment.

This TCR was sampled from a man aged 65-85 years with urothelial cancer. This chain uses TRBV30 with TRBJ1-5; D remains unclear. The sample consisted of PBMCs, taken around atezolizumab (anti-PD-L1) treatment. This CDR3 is CAWSAGNNQPQHF. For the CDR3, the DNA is TGTGCCTGGAGTGCGGGGAACAATCAGCCCCAGCATTTT.